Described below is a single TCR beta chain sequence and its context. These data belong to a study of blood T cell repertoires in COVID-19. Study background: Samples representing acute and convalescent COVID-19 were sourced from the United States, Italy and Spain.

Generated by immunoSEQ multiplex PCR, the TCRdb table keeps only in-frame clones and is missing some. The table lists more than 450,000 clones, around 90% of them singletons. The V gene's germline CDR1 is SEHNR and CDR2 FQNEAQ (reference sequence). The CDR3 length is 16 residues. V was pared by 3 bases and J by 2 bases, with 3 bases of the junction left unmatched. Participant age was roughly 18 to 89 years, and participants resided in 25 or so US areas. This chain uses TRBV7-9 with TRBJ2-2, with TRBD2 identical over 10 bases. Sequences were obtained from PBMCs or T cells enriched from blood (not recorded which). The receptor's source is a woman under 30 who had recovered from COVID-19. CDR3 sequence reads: CASSFTSGTNTGELFF. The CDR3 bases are TGTGCCAGCAGCTTTACTAGCGGGACCAACACCGGGGAGCTGTTTTTT.